This T cell receptor beta chain is from a study of control samples from healthy donors and cancer patients. Sequenced by immunoSEQ multiplex PCR; TCRdb stores in-frame clones only, minus some. This table holds around 95,000 clones, around 85% found once. Per germline, CDR1 MNHEY and CDR2 SVGAGI. This CDR3 spans 14 amino acids. V was shortened by 2 bases and J by 3 bases, with 8 bases between the two germline ends. The rearrangement links TRBV6-5 to TRBJ1-5; D unclear. Specimen: blood. This sequence was found in a man aged 25 to 45 in good health. The CDR3 protein is CASSYRESNQPQHF. The CDR3 coding sequence is TGTGCCAGCAGTTACAGGGAATCCAATCAGCCCCAGCATTTT.